What follows are 12 T cell receptor beta chains derived from one specimen sequenced in a study of blood T cell repertoires in COVID-19. Assay: immunoSEQ multiplex PCR; the TCRdb copy retains only in-frame clones and omits some. The table records approximately 180,000 clones, 90% of them present only once. The sequenced material came from peripheral blood. These receptor sequences come from a man aged 50-59 years with acute or convalescent COVID-19.

The chain uses TRBV28 and TRBJ2-3; possible D gene TRBD2, 5 bases. V lost 5 bases and J lost 1, with 10 bases in between. Germline V lookup: CDR1 MDHEN, CDR2 SYDVKM. CDR3 length equals 14 residues. This CDR3 is CASSLDGGTDTQYF. The CDR3 nucleotides read TGTGCCAGCAGTCTGGACGGGGGCACAGATACGCAGTATTTT.

As concerns this clone: Within the sample, other DNA sequences also encode this same CDR3. The chain recombines TRBV28 with TRBJ1-2, with unresolved D. The length of the CDR3 is 12 residues. The V end was cut by 3 bases, the J end by 4 bases, with 6 bases between. In germline, CDR1 is MDHEN, CDR2 SYDVKM. This CDR3 is CASSFVLYGYTF. The CDR3 DNA follows: TGTGCCAGCAGTTTCGTACTCTATGGCTACACCTTC.

The chain links TRBV3-1 (or the pseudogene TRBV3-2) to TRBJ2-2; D unclear. The CDR3 sequence is 15 residues long. The germline V gene encodes CDR1 LGHDT and CDR2 YNNKEL (reference sequence). V lost 1 base, J lost 3 bases, and 9 bases lay in between. The CDR3 protein is CASSQAAEYTGELFF. The CDR3 nucleotides read TGTGCCAGCAGCCAAGCTGCCGAGTACACCGGGGAGCTGTTTTTT.

The chain uses TRBV6-5 and TRBJ2-7; the D gene is possibly TRBD2 (6 bases). Germline V lookup: CDR1 MNHEY, CDR2 SVGAGI. Trimming removed 6 bases at V and 2 bases at J, with 11 bases between. The CDR3 consists of 13 residues. The DNA for the CDR3 is TGTGCCAGCAGCGTTGTAGCGGCCTACGAGCAGTACTTC. This sequence encodes CASSVVAAYEQYF.

The rearrangement uses TRBV28 and TRBJ1-6; tentative D call: TRBD1 (5 bases). The CDR3 is made up of 17 amino acids. V lost 5 bases, J lost 0 bases, and 14 bases lay in between. The germline V gene encodes CDR1 MDHEN and CDR2 SYDVKM. CDR3 nucleotide sequence: TGTGCCAGCAGTCCCCAGGGTGTTCGCTCCTATAATTCACCCCTCCACTTT. It translates to CASSPQGVRSYNSPLHF.

This clone was counted a few times. The sample holds other DNA sequences that translate to the same CDR3. The chain couples TRBV28 to TRBJ1-4; weak D call: TRBD1 (5 bases). V shed 1 base and J shed 4 bases, with 7 bases lying between them. The CDR3 spans 14 residues. Germline V gives CDR1 MDHEN, CDR2 SYDVKM. CDR3 bases: TGTGCCAGCAGTTTATCAGGGCTTAATGAAAAACTGTTTTTT. Protein: CASSLSGLNEKLFF. Filled out from reference TRBV28 and TRBJ1-4, the complete variable domain reads DVKVTQSSRYLVKRTGEKVFLECVQDMDHENMFWYRQDPGLGLRLIYFSYDVKMKEKGDIPEGYSVSREKKERFSLILESASTNQTSMYLCASSLSGLNEKLFFGSGTQLSVL.

CDR3 residues: CASSPTEAGGYNSPLHF. CDR3 coding DNA: TGTGCCAGCAGTCCTACCGAGGCAGGGGGCTATAATTCACCCCTCCACTTT. The chain recombines TRBV28 with TRBJ1-6, with 7 bases fitting TRBD1. Germline CDR1 MDHEN, CDR2 SYDVKM. The CDR3 loop spans 17 amino acids. V lost 5 bases to trimming and J lost 3 bases; unmatched junction nucleotides: 10. Full variable domain (outside the CDR3, taken from reference TRBV28 and TRBJ1-6): DVKVTQSSRYLVKRTGEKVFLECVQDMDHENMFWYRQDPGLGLRLIYFSYDVKMKEKGDIPEGYSVSREKKERFSLILESASTNQTSMYLCASSPTEAGGYNSPLHFGNGTRLTVT.

V and J are TRBV28 and TRBJ1-3; TRBD1 matches 7 bases. Germline CDR1 reads MDHEN; CDR2 reads SYDVKM. This CDR3 has 18 amino acids. V was clipped by 5 bases and J by 0 bases; unmatched bases: 13. The CDR3 spells CASSPSRGGRSSGNTIYF. CDR3 nucleotides: TGTGCCAGCAGTCCGAGCCGAGGGGGCAGAAGCTCTGGAAACACCATATATTTT.

The table lists this clone with a few counts. V is TRBV11-2 and J is TRBJ1-1; TRBD1 matches at 10 bases. The V gene's germline CDR1 is SGHAT and CDR2 FQNNGV. CDR3 length: 13 residues. V gave up 5 bases and J gave up 8 bases; unmatched junction bases: 5. CDR3 residues: CASSPRTGGEAFF. The CDR3, as DNA: TGTGCCAGCAGCCCGAGGACAGGGGGGGAAGCTTTCTTT.

This chain joins TRBV10-1 and TRBJ2-5, with 11 bases fitting TRBD2. Germline V gene data show CDR1 as WNHNN and CDR2 as SYGVQD (reference sequence). The V segment lost 4 bases and the J segment 5 bases; nucleotides outside the gene matches: 6. The CDR3 has 15 amino acids. The CDR3, as DNA: TGCGCCAGCAGTGCCCTAGCGGGAGGTCAGGAGACCCAGTACTTC. This codes for CASSALAGGQETQYF.

As for this clone: The sample holds other DNA sequences that translate to the same CDR3. The chain links TRBV9 to TRBJ2-2; 16 bases are a match to TRBD2. V lost 4 bases and J lost 1; bases outside the gene matches: 4. Germline CDR1 is SGDLS and CDR2 is YYNGEE. The CDR3 is 18 residues long. As DNA, the CDR3 is TGTGCCAGCAGCCCGGGACTAGCGGGAGGGTTGAACACCGGGGAGCTGTTTTTT. It translates to CASSPGLAGGLNTGELFF.

As for this clone: The sample has other DNA sequences that encode this CDR3 too. The chain has TRBV12-3 or TRBV12-4 and TRBJ2-3; unclear D gene. Trimming pared 5 bases from V and 2 bases from J, leaving 2 bases between. The CDR3 runs to 11 residues. The CDR3, as DNA: TGTGCCAGCAGTCTCACAGATACGCAGTATTTT. Its protein product is CASSLTDTQYF.